The clone carrying this T cell receptor (beta chain) occurred a few times. Generation of TCR cDNA used 5'RACE template switching (which added a universal primer site and UMIs). Each CDR3 protein gets one entry after TCRdb re-called the 5' RACE reads with MiXCR. The profile shows more than 350,000 distinct CDR3 sequences, roughly 12% of them singletons. This record belongs to a study of T cells after yellow fever vaccination. The CDR3 length is 14 residues. The germline gives CDR1 DFQATT, CDR2 SNEGSKA (reference sequence). The V end lost 3 bases, the J end lost 0 bases, and 9 bases lay between the germline ends.

Sequenced material: PBMCs, taken on the day of the first yellow fever vaccination. This chain uses TRBV20-1 with TRBJ1-3; D gene unclear. The clonotype comes from a man younger than 35 who received the YFV17D yellow fever vaccine. CDR3 sequence (DNA): TGCAGTGCTAGTTTCGGAGGCTCTGGAAACACCATATATTTT. Residues: CSASFGGSGNTIYF.